Below, 11 T cell receptor beta chains from the same sample are listed, as sequenced in a study of Graves' ophthalmopathy and Graves' hyperthyroidism. The TCR beta CDR3 regions underwent amplification from RNA transcripts. An opening RT-PCR round employed HTBI primers and preceded a second-round multiplex PCR. TCRdb called the multiplex PCR reads again in MiXCR, with one record for every CDR3 protein. The sample contains about 400,000 distinct CDR3 sequences, approximately 20% of which appear only once. Sample: peripheral blood. These receptors all come from a woman younger than 35 with Graves' ophthalmopathy.

Ten or more counts support this clonotype. V is TRBV27 and J is TRBJ1-1; D gene ambiguous. There are 12 residues in the CDR3. Trimming pared 8 bases from V and 4 bases from J, leaving 11 bases between. CDR1 is MNHEY and CDR2 is SMNVEV in the germline V gene (reference sequence). For the CDR3, the DNA is TGTGCCAGCCTTACGGAGGGCACTGAAGCTTTCTTT. Translating it yields CASLTEGTEAFF.

CDR3 coding DNA: TGTGCCAGCAGTGATCATAGGACAGCTTACCGAAACACCATATATTTT. It specifies CASSDHRTAYRNTIYF. The V and J genes are TRBV2 and TRBJ1-3, with D maybe TRBD1 (6 bases). V was clipped by 3 bases and J by 5 bases, with 17 bases between them. CDR1 and CDR2 from the germline V gene are SNHLY and FYNNEI. The CDR3 is 16 residues long.

This clonotype was seen ten or more times. The chain couples TRBV20-1 to TRBJ1-2, with D tentatively TRBD1 (5 bases). Trimming stripped 0 bases from V and 8 bases from J, with 25 bases between. The CDR3 extends over 17 amino acids. The germline V gene encodes CDR1 DFQATT and CDR2 SNEGSKA (reference sequence). The CDR3 sequence is CSARDLGKAGSLGGYTF. The DNA of the CDR3 is TGCAGTGCTAGAGATCTCGGGAAGGCAGGGTCTTTAGGCGGCTACACCTTC.

This clonotype was counted ten times or more. The gene calls are TRBV3-1 and TRBJ1-2, with D perhaps TRBD1 (5 bases). Germline assignment: CDR1 LGHDT and CDR2 YNNKEL (reference sequence). V was clipped by 3 bases and J by 3 bases, with 11 bases between them. CDR3 length equals 14 residues. In DNA form, the CDR3 reads TGTGCCAGCAGCCAGAGGGGAAAGGACTATGGCTACACCTTC. This sequence encodes CASSQRGKDYGYTF. Using reference TRBV3-1 and TRBJ1-2 for the parts outside the CDR3, the full variable domain is DTAVSQTPKYLVTQMGNDKSIKCEQNLGHDTMYWYKQDSKKFLKIMFSYNNKELIINETVPNRFSPKSPDKAHLNLHINSLELGDSAVYFCASSQRGKDYGYTFGSGTRLTVV.

This clonotype was recorded many times. This chain uses TRBV10-3 with TRBJ1-6; 9 nucleotides align to TRBD1. The junction had 4 bases not matched to a gene; V was cut back by 6 bases and J by 7 bases. The CDR3 loop spans 14 amino acids. CDR1 and CDR2 from the germline V gene are ENHRY and SYGVKD. CDR3 DNA sequence: TGTGCCATCAGCGGGACAGGGAAAAATTCACCCCTCCACTTT. Protein: CAISGTGKNSPLHF.

This chain uses TRBV30 with TRBJ1-1, with D unresolved. The V end lost 2 bases, the J end lost 7 bases, and 17 bases lay between the germline ends. The CDR3 consists of 14 residues. Germline CDR1 reads GTSNPN; CDR2 reads SVGIG (reference sequence). As DNA, the CDR3 is TGTGCCTGGAGTTGGGGTGGGCAGGCCAATGAAGCTTTCTTT. Translated, it gives CAWSWGGQANEAFF.

In this sample, this clonotype turned up many times. The chain recombines TRBV9 with TRBJ1-1; no definite D call. Germline V lookup: CDR1 SGDLS, CDR2 YYNGEE. CDR3 size: 17 residues. The V and J ends lost 0 bases and 1 base respectively, with 16 bases between them. Here the CDR3 reads CASSVVGCGFSNTEAFF. The CDR3 coding sequence is TGTGCCAGCAGCGTAGTCGGGTGTGGCTTCTCGAACACTGAAGCTTTCTTT.

This clonotype has more than one count but fewer than ten. V is TRBV2 and J is TRBJ1-6; D remains unclear. CDR3 length equals 14 residues. Deletions cut 5 bases from V and 5 bases from J, with 10 bases between. CDR1 SNHLY and CDR2 FYNNEI come from the germline V gene. The CDR3 loop is CASSIGRDNSPLHF. The CDR3 region has the DNA TGTGCCAGCAGTATTGGACGGGATAATTCACCCCTCCACTTT.

This clonotype came up many times. V usage is TRBV28 and J usage is TRBJ1-1; no definite D call. Germline lookup yields CDR1 MDHEN and CDR2 SYDVKM. The CDR3 runs 11 residues. Deletions cut 6 bases from V and 6 bases from J, with 8 bases between. The CDR3 here is CASRLGAEAFF. In DNA, the CDR3 is TGTGCCAGCAGGCTGGGAGCTGAAGCTTTCTTT.

This clonotype was recorded at least ten times. Here the CDR3 DNA reads TGTGCCAGCAGTCTCCTTGGCCCCGGGACTAGCTTGGAGACCCAGTACTTC. The encoded protein is CASSLLGPGTSLETQYF. The chain has TRBV12-3 or TRBV12-4 and TRBJ2-5; 9 bases match TRBD2. This CDR3 is built from 17 residues. J was trimmed by 5 bases and V by 5 bases; bases with no gene match: 15.

The chain recombines TRBV12-3 or TRBV12-4 with TRBJ2-7; tentative D call: TRBD2 (6 bases). Trimming cost V 4 bases and J 4 bases, with 11 bases left between them. The CDR3 extends over 13 amino acids. The CDR3: CASSSETRYEQYF. CDR3 DNA: TGTGCCAGCAGTTCCGAGACTAGATACGAGCAGTACTTC.